The T cell receptor beta chain described here comes from a study of PD-1 blockade in classical Hodgkin lymphoma (dated by TCRdb to 2018 to 2020). For the study in its entirety: Nivolumab dosing was 3 mg/kg intravenously every 2 weeks, continuing until either disease progression or unacceptable toxicity. The study used TCR beta sequencing and CyTOF to define a peripheral blood immune signature of response to PD-1 blockade in classical Hodgkin lymphoma. Paper-wide results and their limitations: By C4D1, a significant rise was seen in CD4+ TCR diversity but not in CD8+ TCR diversity (p=0.0027 vs p=0.16), and the rise was most apparent among complete responders (p=0.02). Baseline TCR diversity was reported to be lower in newly diagnosed patients than in healthy donors and to be lower still in relapsed/refractory patients. Among trial patients, those achieving complete response had baseline diversity similar to that of newly diagnosed patients, while diversity was significantly lower in partial responders and progressors. The study was limited to a single clinical trial cohort, and causes of repertoire differences, possibly disease activity or prior therapy, remained undefined. Lower diversity was observed in patients in whom nivolumab was started less than 1 year after ASCT, and these patients were excluded from later analyses so that confounding by immune reconstitution would be avoided.

CDR1 and CDR2 are read off the germline V gene as SQVTM and ANQGSEA. V lost 4 bases and J lost 5 bases; the stretch between them is 11 bases long. The CDR3 spans 13 residues, from the cysteine through the phenylalanine. This entry keeps only the CDR3 DNA: 39 bases, framed from base 1. Genomic DNA was isolated using the Qiagen DNeasy kit from unsorted PBMCs as well as from negatively selected CD4+ and CD8+ fractions. Using primers that anneal to V and J segments, immunoSEQ multiplex PCR amplified the TCR beta CDR3 regions. A synthetic immune receptor repertoire was used to minimize amplification bias, and any residual bias was removed computationally once sequencing was done. As for the original processing: Repertoire diversity was quantified as the Shannon entropy index using custom Python scripts. Unsorted, CD4+ and CD8+ repertoires were analyzed separately, except for combined analyses in which CD4+ and CD8+ sequences were merged in silico. A clone was considered expanded if an increase in frequency of at least 2-fold after treatment relative to C1D1 was found, and a pseudocount of 0.5 was applied to clones undetected at baseline. Clones with 0 or 1 copy at C1D1 were classified as singleton clones, and clones with 2 or more copies were classified as non-singleton clones. By matching protein sequences in sorted samples from the same patient, clones expanded in unsorted samples were annotated as CD4+, CD8+ or unknown. Diversity changes from C1D1 to C4D1 were tested in paired samples using Wilcoxon tests. TCRdb stores this immuneACCESS table with in-frame sequences only. Part of the clones is absent; in the studies checked, under half of the shortfall reflects unresolved V genes, and no reason is known for the rest. D and trimming were read from the DNA, whereas the V and J calls and clone size are those reported in that table. A total of some 96,000 clones appear in this sample, 93% of them only once. The ten top clones hold 2% of the sample.

In light of the paper, this sample's time point label describes: cycle 4 day 1 (C4D1), after more than five weeks of nivolumab. Every trial patient had relapsed following autologous stem cell transplantation, and prior brentuximab vedotin exposure was what differed among cohorts A, B and C. The trial cohort comprised roughly 50 patients with relapsed/refractory classical Hodgkin lymphoma whose best overall responses were complete response, partial response or progressive disease. In the multi-cohort phase II CheckMate 205 trial, trial patients received single-agent nivolumab. Best overall response was determined by an independent review committee according to the 2007 International Working Group response criteria. Trial PBMCs were collected immediately before nivolumab initiation (C1D1) and during therapy at cycle 2 day 1 and cycle 4 day 1. Peripheral blood was collected in 8 mL Vacutainer Cell Preparation Tubes, from which PBMCs were isolated by centrifugation and then cryopreserved.

Comments on this clone: No cognate antigen has been identified for it. There are no base qualities to consult, and no much larger clone falls within one base.

This clonotype was sampled from a human donor with classical Hodgkin lymphoma. This chain joins TRBV29-1 to TRBJ1-4; tentative D gene TRBD1, with 5 bases matching. Sequences were derived from peripheral blood mononuclear cells (PBMCs), sampled before the fourth cycle of nivolumab. In nucleotides, the sequence is TGCAGCGTTGGCAAGGGACCCAATGAAAAACTGTTTTTT. Translation gives CSVGKGPNEKLFF.